This T cell receptor (beta chain) emerged from a study of technical replicates of blood from several donors. Some clones are missing from TCRdb's copy, which holds only in-frame ones; the method was immunoSEQ multiplex PCR. This sample has about 62,000 clones, with 98% found just once. V was clipped by 5 bases and J by 5 bases; unmatched bases: 6. CDR3 length: 14 amino acids. The germline V gene encodes CDR1 SGHTS and CDR2 YDEGEE. The sample comprised T cells isolated from PBMCs. The genes are TRBV5-8 and TRBJ1-2; TRBD1 aligns across 10 bases. The source is a human donor in good health. The CDR3 DNA is TGTGCCAGCAGTCGGGACAGGGGTATTTATGGCTACACCTTC. This translates into CASSRDRGIYGYTF.